These T cell receptor beta chains were read from a single sample in a study of shared clonotypes between healthy human individuals. The repertoire was sequenced with immunoSEQ multiplex PCR; TCRdb's copy has only in-frame clones and lacks some. The data hold hundreds of thousands of clones, with under 80% observed a single time. Sample: memory CD4+ T cells sorted from blood. The receptors here all came from a woman aged 30 to 39 in good health. The CDR3 runs from the conserved cysteine through the conserved F or W. D genes are given only for firm matches. A row's size may be missing; if present it is once, few, many or a size class.

j_gene: TRBJ2-1; d_gene: TRBD2; abundance: -; v_gene: TRBV2; CDR3nt: TGTGCCAGCATAGCGCAAACTAGCGGGCTGTTTCGTTTTCTGTTCTTC; CDR3aa: CASIAQTSGLFRFLFF
j_gene: TRBJ1-3; d_gene: -; abundance: -; v_gene: TRBV7-9; CDR3nt: TGTGCCAGCAGCACAGGGTACGCTGGAAACACCATATATTTT; CDR3aa: CASSTGYAGNTIYF
j_gene: TRBJ2-1; d_gene: -; abundance: -; v_gene: TRBV12-5; CDR3nt: TGTGCTAGTGGTTTCGGCCATCGGAATGAGCAGTTCTTC; CDR3aa: CASGFGHRNEQFF
j_gene: TRBJ2-6; d_gene: -; abundance: few; v_gene: TRBV6-5; CDR3nt: TGTGCCAGCAGTTACTCGGCACGCTCCGGGGCCAACGTCCTGACTTTC; CDR3aa: CASSYSARSGANVLTF
j_gene: TRBJ1-2; d_gene: -; abundance: -; v_gene: TRBV6-1; CDR3nt: TGTGCCAGCAGTGAAGCGATGACCTATGGCTACACCTTC; CDR3aa: CASSEAMTYGYTF
j_gene: TRBJ2-1; d_gene: -; abundance: -; v_gene: TRBV11-2; CDR3nt: TGTGCCAGCAGCTTAGAGTACGGCAATGAGCAGTTCTTC; CDR3aa: CASSLEYGNEQFF
j_gene: TRBJ2-7; d_gene: -; abundance: few; v_gene: TRBV5-1; CDR3nt: TGCGCCAGCAGCTCGGAACCCGGAGACGGCTACGAGCAGTACTTC; CDR3aa: CASSSEPGDGYEQYF
j_gene: TRBJ2-3; d_gene: TRBD1; abundance: -; v_gene: TRBV6-1; CDR3nt: TGTGCCAGCAGTGATCCCGGACAGGTGGCCCTAGATACGCAGTATTTT; CDR3aa: CASSDPGQVALDTQYF
j_gene: TRBJ2-5; d_gene: -; abundance: -; v_gene: TRBV7-8; CDR3nt: TGTGCCAGCAGGGAAGTGATCCAGGGGGAGACCCAGTACTTC; CDR3aa: CASREVIQGETQYF
j_gene: TRBJ2-1; d_gene: TRBD2; abundance: -; v_gene: TRBV28; CDR3nt: TGTGCCAGCAGTTGGGGACTAGCGGGAGCGAACAATGAGCAGTTCTTC; CDR3aa: CASSWGLAGANNEQFF
j_gene: TRBJ2-1; d_gene: TRBD2; abundance: -; v_gene: TRBV19; CDR3nt: TGTGCCAGTAGTACCAGCGGGAGGGCCTACAATGAGCAGTTCTTC; CDR3aa: CASSTSGRAYNEQFF
j_gene: TRBJ2-5; d_gene: -; abundance: -; v_gene: TRBV30; CDR3nt: TGTGCCTGGAGTTCACAGCGAAACTGGGGGCAGTACTTC; CDR3aa: CAWSSQRNWGQYF
j_gene: TRBJ2-2; d_gene: TRBD1; abundance: -; v_gene: TRBV4-1; CDR3nt: TGCGCCAGCAGCCCGACAGGGGATCCTACCGGGGAGCTGTTTTTT; CDR3aa: CASSPTGDPTGELFF
j_gene: TRBJ2-1; d_gene: -; abundance: once; v_gene: TRBV7-2; CDR3nt: TGTGCCAGCAGCCAAACCGCACTAGCCCCCAATGAGCAGTTCTTC; CDR3aa: CASSQTALAPNEQFF
j_gene: TRBJ2-2; d_gene: -; abundance: -; v_gene: TRBV5-4; CDR3nt: TGTGCCAGCAGCTTGGGTTTAGGGACCGGGGAGCTGTTTTTT; CDR3aa: CASSLGLGTGELFF
j_gene: TRBJ2-1; d_gene: -; abundance: few; v_gene: TRBV25-1; CDR3nt: TGTGCCAGCAGTGAAGGCTCGAACCCCTACAATGAGCAGTTCTTC; CDR3aa: CASSEGSNPYNEQFF
j_gene: TRBJ2-1; d_gene: -; abundance: few; v_gene: TRBV28; CDR3nt: TGTGCCAGCAGGGCTAGCGTGAGACTACATATCGGTGAGCAGTTCTTC; CDR3aa: CASRASVRLHIGEQFF